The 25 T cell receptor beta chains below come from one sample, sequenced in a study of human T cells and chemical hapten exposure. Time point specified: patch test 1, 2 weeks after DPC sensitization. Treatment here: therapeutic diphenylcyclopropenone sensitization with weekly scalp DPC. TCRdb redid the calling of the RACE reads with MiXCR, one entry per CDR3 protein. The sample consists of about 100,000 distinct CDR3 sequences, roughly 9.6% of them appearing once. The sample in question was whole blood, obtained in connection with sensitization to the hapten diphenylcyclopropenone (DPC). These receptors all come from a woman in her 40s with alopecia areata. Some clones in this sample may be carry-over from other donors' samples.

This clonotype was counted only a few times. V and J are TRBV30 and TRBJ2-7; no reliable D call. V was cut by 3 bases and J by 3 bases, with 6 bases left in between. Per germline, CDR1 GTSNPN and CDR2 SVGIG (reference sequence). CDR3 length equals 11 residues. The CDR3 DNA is TGTGCCTGGAGACACCTCTACGAGCAGTACTTC. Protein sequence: CAWRHLYEQYF.

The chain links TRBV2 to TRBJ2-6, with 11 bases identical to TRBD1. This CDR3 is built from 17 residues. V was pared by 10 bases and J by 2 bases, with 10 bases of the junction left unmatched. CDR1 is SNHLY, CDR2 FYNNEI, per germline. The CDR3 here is CATDGQGASAGANVLTF. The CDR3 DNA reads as TGTGCCACTGACGGACAGGGGGCTTCGGCTGGGGCCAACGTCCTGACTTTC. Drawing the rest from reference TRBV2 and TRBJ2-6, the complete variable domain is EPEVTQTPSHQVTQMGQEVILRCVPISNHLYFYWYRQILGQKVEFLVSFYNNEISEKSEIFDDQFSVERPDGSNFTLKIRSTKLEDSAMYFCATDGQGASAGANVLTFGAGSRLTVL.

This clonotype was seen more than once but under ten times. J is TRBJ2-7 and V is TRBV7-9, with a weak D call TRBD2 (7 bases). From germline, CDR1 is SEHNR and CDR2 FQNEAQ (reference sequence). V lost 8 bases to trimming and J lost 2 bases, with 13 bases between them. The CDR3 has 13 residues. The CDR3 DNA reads TGTGCCAGCTCTTCGGGGGGCCCCTACGAGCAGTACTTC. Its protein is CASSSGGPYEQYF.

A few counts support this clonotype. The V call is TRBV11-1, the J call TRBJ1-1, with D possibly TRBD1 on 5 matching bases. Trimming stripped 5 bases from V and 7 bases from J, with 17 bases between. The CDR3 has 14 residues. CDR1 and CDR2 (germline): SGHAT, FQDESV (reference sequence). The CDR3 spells CASSQKPGSGEAFF. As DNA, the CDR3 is TGTGCCAGCAGCCAAAAACCAGGGTCAGGTGAAGCTTTCTTT.

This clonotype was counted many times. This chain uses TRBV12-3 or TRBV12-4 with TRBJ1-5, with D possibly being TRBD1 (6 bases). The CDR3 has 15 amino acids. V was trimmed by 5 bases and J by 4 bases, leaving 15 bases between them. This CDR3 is CASSPGTPVNQPQHF. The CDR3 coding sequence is TGTGCCAGCAGTCCCGGGACACCCGTGAATCAGCCCCAGCATTTT.

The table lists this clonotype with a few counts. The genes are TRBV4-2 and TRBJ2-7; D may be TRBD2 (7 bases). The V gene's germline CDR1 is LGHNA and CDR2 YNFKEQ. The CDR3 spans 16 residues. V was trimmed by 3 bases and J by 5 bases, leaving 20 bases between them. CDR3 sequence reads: CASSQGAGAGGNEQYF. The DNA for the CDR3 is TGTGCCAGCAGCCAGGGGGCGGGGGCAGGAGGTAACGAGCAGTACTTC.

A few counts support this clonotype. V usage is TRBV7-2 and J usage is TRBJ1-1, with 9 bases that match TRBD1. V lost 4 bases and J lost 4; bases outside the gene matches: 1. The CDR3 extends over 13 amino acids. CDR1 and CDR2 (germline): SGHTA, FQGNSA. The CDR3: CASSWDRATEAFF. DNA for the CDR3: TGTGCCAGCAGCTGGGACAGGGCCACTGAAGCTTTCTTT.

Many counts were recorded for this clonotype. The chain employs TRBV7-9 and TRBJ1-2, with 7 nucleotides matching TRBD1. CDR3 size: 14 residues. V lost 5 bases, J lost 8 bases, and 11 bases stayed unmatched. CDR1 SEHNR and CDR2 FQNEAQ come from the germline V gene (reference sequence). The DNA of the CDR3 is TGTGCCAGCAGCCCGGGAGCAGGGGGTGACGGCTACACCTTC. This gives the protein CASSPGAGGDGYTF.

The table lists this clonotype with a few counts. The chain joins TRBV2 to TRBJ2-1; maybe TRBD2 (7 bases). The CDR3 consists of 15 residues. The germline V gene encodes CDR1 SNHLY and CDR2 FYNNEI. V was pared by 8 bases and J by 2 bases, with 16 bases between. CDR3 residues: CASVSGGRTYNEQFF. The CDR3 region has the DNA TGTGCCAGCGTTTCCGGGGGGCGGACCTACAATGAGCAGTTCTTC.

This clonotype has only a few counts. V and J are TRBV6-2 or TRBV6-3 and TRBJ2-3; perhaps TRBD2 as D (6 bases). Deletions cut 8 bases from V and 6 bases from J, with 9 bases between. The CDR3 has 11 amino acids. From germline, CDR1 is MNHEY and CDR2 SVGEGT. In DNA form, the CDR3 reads TGTGCCAGCGCCGGAGGGGATACGCAGTATTTT. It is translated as CASAGGDTQYF.

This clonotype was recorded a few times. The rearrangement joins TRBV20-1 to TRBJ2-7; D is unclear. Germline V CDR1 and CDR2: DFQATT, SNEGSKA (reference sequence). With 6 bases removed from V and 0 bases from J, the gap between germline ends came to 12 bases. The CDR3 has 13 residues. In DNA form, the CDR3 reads TGCAGTGCCGAAGGGCTAAACTCCTACGAGCAGTACTTC. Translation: CSAEGLNSYEQYF.

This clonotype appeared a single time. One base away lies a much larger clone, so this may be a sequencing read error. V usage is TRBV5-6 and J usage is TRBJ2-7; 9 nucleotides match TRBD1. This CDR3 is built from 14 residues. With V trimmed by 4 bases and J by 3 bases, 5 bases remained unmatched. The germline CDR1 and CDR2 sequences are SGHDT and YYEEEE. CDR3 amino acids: CASSTTGGYYEQYF. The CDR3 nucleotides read TGTGCCAGCAGCACCACAGGGGGCTACTACGAGCAGTACTTC.

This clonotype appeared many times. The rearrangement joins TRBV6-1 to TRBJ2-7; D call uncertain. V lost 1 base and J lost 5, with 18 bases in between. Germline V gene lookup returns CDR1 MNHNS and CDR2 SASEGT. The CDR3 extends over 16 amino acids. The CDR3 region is CASSEGKVDPRDEQYF. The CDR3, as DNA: TGTGCCAGCAGTGAAGGAAAGGTTGACCCACGGGACGAGCAGTACTTC.

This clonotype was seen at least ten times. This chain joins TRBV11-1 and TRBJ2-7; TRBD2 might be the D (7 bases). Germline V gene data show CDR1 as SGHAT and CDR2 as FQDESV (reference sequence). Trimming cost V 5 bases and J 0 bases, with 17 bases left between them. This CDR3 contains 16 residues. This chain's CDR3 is CASSVPGGLTSYEQYF. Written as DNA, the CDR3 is TGTGCCAGCAGCGTACCGGGGGGCCTGACCTCCTACGAGCAGTACTTC.

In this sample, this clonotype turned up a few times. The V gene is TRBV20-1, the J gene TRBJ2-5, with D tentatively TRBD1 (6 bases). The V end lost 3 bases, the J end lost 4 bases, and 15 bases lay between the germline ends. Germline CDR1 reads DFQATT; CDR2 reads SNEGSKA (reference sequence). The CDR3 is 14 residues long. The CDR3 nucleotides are TGCAGTGCTAGTCGGGCAGGGGTACGAGAGACCCAGTACTTC. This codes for CSASRAGVRETQYF.

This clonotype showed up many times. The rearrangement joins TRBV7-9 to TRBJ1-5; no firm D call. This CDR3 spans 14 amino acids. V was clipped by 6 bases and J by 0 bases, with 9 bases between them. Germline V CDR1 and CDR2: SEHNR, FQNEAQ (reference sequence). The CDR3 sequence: CASSLDLSNQPQHF. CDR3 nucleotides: TGTGCCAGCAGTCTGGACCTTAGCAATCAGCCCCAGCATTTT.

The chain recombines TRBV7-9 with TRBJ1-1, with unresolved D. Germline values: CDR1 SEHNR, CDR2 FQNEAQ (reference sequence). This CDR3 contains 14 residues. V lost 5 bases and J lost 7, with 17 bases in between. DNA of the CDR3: TGTGCCAGCAGCGAAGCGAACAGAGGGATTGAAGCTTTCTTT. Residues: CASSEANRGIEAFF.

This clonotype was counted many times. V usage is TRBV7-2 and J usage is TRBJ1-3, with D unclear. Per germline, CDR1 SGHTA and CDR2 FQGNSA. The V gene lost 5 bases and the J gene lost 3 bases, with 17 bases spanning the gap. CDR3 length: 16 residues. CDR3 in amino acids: CASSPKTGADGNTIYF. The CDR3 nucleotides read TGTGCCAGCAGCCCGAAGACTGGTGCTGATGGAAACACCATATATTTT.

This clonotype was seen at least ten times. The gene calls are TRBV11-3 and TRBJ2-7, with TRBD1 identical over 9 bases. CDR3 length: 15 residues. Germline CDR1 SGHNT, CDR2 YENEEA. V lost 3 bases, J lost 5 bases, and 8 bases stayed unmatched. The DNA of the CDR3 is TGTGCCAGCAGCTTGACACGGGACAGGGCCCACGAGCAGTACTTC. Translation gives CASSLTRDRAHEQYF.

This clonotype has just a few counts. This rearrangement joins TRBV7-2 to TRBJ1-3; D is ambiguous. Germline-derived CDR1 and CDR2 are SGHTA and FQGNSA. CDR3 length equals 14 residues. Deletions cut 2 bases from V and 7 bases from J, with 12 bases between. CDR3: CASSLLFPPNTIYF. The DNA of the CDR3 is TGTGCCAGCAGCTTATTATTCCCCCCGAACACCATATATTTT.

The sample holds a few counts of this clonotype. CDR3 coding DNA: TGCAGTGGAACGCGGGAGAGTGAGCAGTTCTTC. This encodes CSGTRESEQFF. This chain joins TRBV20-1 and TRBJ2-1; 7 nucleotides line up with TRBD2. CDR1 is DFQATT, CDR2 SNEGSKA, per germline (reference sequence). The trim removed 7 bases at V and 9 bases at J, leaving 6 bases unmatched. This CDR3 has 11 amino acids.

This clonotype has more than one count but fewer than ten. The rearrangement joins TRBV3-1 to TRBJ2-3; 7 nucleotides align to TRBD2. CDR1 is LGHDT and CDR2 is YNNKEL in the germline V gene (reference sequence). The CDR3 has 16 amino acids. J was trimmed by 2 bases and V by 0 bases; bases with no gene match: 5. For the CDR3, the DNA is TGTGCCAGCAGCCAAGATCGCGGGGGATTCACAGATACGCAGTATTTT. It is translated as CASSQDRGGFTDTQYF.

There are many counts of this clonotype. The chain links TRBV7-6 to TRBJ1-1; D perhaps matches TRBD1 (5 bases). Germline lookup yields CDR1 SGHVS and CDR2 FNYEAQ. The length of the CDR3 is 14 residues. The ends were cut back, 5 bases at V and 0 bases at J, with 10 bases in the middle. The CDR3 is CASSAGPLNTEAFF. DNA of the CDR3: TGTGCCAGCAGCGCGGGACCTCTGAACACTGAAGCTTTCTTT.

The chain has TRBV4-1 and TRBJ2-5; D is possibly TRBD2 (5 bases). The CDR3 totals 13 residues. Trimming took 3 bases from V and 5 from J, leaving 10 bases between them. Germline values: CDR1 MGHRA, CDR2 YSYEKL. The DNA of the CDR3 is TGCGCCAGCAGCCATCCTCGAGGGGAGACCCAGTACTTC. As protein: CASSHPRGETQYF.

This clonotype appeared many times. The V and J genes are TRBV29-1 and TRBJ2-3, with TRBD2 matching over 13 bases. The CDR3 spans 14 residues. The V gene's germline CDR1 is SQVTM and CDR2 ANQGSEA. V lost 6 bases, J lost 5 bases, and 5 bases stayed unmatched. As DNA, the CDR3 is TGCAGCGTCGCGGGACTAGCGGGAATAGATACGCAGTATTTT. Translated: CSVAGLAGIDTQYF.